This T cell receptor beta chain was found in a study of monozygotic twins with inflammatory bowel disease. CDR1 is SGHDN and CDR2 is FVKESK in the germline V gene. The CDR3 length is 16 residues. Molecular identifiers with 6-nucleotide sample barcodes were added during cDNA synthesis via template switching. TCRdb reprocessed the 5' RACE reads and stores each CDR3 protein as one record, lacking DNA. This sample's table has about 300,000 distinct CDR3 sequences. Whole-study results and caveats: Discrimination among different T cell subtypes was not achievable.

As concerns this clonotype: Its antigen is unknown.

The total RNA came straight from whole blood, and T cells were not sorted beforehand. Sequences were obtained from blood. This TCR was sampled from a human donor with ulcerative colitis or Crohn's disease, or a healthy co-twin of an affected twin (not recorded which). The chain recombines TRBV14 with TRBJ2-3; TCRdb calls TRBD1, which cannot be checked without DNA. The CDR3 region is CASSQDWTGSTDTQYF.